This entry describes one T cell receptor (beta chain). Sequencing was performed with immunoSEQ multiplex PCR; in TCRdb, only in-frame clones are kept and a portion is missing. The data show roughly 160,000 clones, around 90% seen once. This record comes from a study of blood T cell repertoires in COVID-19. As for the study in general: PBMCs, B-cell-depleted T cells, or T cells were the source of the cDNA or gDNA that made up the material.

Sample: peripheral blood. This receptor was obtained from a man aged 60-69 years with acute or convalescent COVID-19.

The CDR3 protein is CASSAGTSVTDTQYF. The CDR3 DNA reads as TGTGCCAGTAGTGCCGGGACTAGCGTAACAGATACGCAGTATTTT. The genes are TRBV19 and TRBJ2-3; 10 bases agree with TRBD2. This CDR3 is 15 amino acids long. Looked up from germline, CDR1 is LNHDA and CDR2 is SQIVND (reference sequence). Trimming at V came to 5 bases and at J to 3 bases, leaving 5 bases not matched to a gene.